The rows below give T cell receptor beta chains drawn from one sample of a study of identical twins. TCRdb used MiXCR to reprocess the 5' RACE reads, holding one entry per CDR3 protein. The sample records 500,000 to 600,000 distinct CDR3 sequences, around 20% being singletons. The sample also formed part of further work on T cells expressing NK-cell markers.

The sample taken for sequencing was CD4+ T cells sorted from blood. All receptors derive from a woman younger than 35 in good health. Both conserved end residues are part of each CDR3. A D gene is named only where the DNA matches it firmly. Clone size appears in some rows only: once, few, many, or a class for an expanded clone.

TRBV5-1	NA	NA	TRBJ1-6	CASSPHWTSEGSPLHF	TGCGCCAGCAGCCCTCATTGGACTTCCGAGGGTTCACCCCTCCACTTT
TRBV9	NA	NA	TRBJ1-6	CASSGGVVGNSPLHF	TGTGCCAGCAGCGGGGGGGTGGTTGGCAATTCACCCCTCCACTTT
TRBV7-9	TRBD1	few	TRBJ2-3	CASSLVTQGAGTDTQYF	TGTGCCAGCAGCTTAGTCACTCAGGGGGCAGGCACAGATACGCAGTATTTT
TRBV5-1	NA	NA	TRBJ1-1	CASSIGAVRMNTEAFF	TGCGCCAGCAGCATCGGGGCAGTGAGGATGAACACTGAAGCTTTCTTT
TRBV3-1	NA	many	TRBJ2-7	CASSLNLGSYEQYF	TGTGCCAGCAGCCTCAACTTGGGTAGCTACGAGCAGTACTTC
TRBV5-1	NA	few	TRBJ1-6	CASSFDPYNSPLHF	TGCGCCAGCAGCTTTGACCCATATAATTCACCCCTCCACTTT
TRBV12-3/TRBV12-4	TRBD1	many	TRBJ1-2	CASSGTGGDNYGYTF	TGTGCCAGCAGCGGGACAGGGGGAGACAACTATGGCTACACCTTC
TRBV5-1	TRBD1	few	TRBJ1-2	CASSENRGPLFGGYTF	TGCGCCAGCAGCGAAAACAGGGGGCCCCTTTTTGGAGGCTACACCTTC
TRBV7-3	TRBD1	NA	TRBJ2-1	CASSSLDRGTGNEQFF	TGTGCCAGCAGCTCGTTGGACAGGGGTACAGGAAATGAGCAGTTCTTC
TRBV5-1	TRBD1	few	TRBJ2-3	CASSTSQGAQTQYF	TGCGCCAGCAGCACGTCCCAGGGGGCCCAAACGCAGTATTTT
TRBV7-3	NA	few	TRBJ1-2	CASSFRIGGYTF	TGTGCCAGCAGCTTTCGTATCGGGGGCTACACCTTC
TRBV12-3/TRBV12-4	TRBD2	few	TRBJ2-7	CATSLSAGAHHEQYF	TGTGCCACCAGTTTAAGTGCGGGAGCTCACCACGAGCAGTACTTC
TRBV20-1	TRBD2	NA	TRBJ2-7	CSARLPKRGSSYEQYF	TGCAGTGCTAGACTACCTAAGCGGGGGAGCTCCTACGAGCAGTACTTC
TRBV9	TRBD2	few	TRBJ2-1	CASSRRLAGVNEQFF	TGTGCCAGCAGCCGCCGGCTAGCGGGGGTTAATGAGCAGTTCTTC
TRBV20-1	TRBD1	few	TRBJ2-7	CSAGQGTDEQYF	TGCAGTGCCGGACAGGGTACCGACGAGCAGTACTTC
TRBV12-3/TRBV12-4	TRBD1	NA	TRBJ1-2	CASSLTSGTGIGYTF	TGTGCCAGCAGCCTAACCTCCGGGACAGGGATCGGCTACACCTTC
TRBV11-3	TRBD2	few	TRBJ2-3	CASSRLALTDTQYF	TGTGCCAGCAGCCGACTAGCGCTAACAGATACGCAGTATTTT
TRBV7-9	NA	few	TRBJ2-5	CASSFSVGAETQYF	TGTGCCAGCAGCTTTTCAGTGGGTGCGGAGACCCAGTACTTC
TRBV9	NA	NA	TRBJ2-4	CASSVAGPTSLGQNIQYF	TGTGCCAGCAGCGTAGCCGGTCCGACTTCCTTGGGCCAAAACATTCAGTACTTC
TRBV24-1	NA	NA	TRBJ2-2	CATYVDTGELFF	TGTGCCACCTACGTAGACACCGGGGAGCTGTTTTTT
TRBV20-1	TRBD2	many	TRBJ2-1	CSARYSGGQFF	TGCAGTGCTAGATATAGCGGGGGACAGTTCTTC
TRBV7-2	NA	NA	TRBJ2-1	CASSLTSTVNEQFF	TGTGCCAGCAGCCTGACCTCTACCGTCAATGAGCAGTTCTTC
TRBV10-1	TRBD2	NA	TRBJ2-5	CASSEAGLAEETQYF	TGCGCCAGCAGTGAGGCCGGACTAGCGGAAGAGACCCAGTACTTC
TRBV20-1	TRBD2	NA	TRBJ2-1	CSAPGLASNEQFF	TGCAGTGCTCCTGGACTAGCCTCCAATGAGCAGTTCTTC
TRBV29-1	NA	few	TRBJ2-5	CSVELARSQETQYF	TGCAGCGTTGAATTGGCTAGGTCCCAAGAGACCCAGTACTTC
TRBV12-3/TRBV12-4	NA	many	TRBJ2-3	CASSLIQSSDTQYF	TGTGCCAGCAGTTTAATCCAAAGCTCCGATACGCAGTATTTT
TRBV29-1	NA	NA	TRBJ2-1	CSAVGYEQFF	TGCAGCGCCGTTGGGTATGAGCAGTTCTTC
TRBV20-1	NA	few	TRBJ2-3	CSARTAGDTQYF	TGCAGTGCTCGGACAGCAGGAGATACGCAGTATTTT
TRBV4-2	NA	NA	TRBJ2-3	CASSQDRVGGLTQYF	TGTGCCAGCAGCCAAGATCGCGTTGGTGGACTTACGCAGTATTTT
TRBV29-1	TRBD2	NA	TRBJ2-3	CSARLASVTDTQYF	TGCAGCGCTCGACTAGCGTCCGTCACAGATACGCAGTATTTT
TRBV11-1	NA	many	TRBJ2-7	CASSPVGGGNYEQYF	TGTGCCAGCAGCCCGGTAGGAGGGGGAAATTACGAGCAGTACTTC
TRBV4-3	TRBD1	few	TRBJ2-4	CASSQALGTGRSSIQYF	TGCGCCAGCAGCCAAGCCCTGGGGACAGGGAGGAGTAGCATTCAGTACTTC
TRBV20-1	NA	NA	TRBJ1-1	CSAAGMNTEAFF	TGCAGTGCGGCAGGTATGAACACTGAAGCTTTCTTT
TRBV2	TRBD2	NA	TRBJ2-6	CASSGVQAGGSSGANVLTF	TGTGCCAGCAGTGGGGTACAGGCGGGGGGAAGCTCTGGGGCCAACGTCCTGACTTTC
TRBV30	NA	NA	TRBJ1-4	CAWAGRTINEKLFF	TGTGCCTGGGCAGGGCGGACCATTAATGAAAAACTGTTTTTT
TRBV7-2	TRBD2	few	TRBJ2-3	CASSLGVASGTAQYF	TGTGCCAGCAGCTTAGGAGTGGCTAGCGGGACGGCGCAGTATTTT
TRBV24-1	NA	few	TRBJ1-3	CATSDHLPGRFSGNTIYF	TGTGCCACCAGTGACCATCTCCCGGGACGGTTCTCTGGAAACACCATATATTTT
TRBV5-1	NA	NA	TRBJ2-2	CASSLLQGVGELFF	TGCGCCAGCAGCCTCCTGCAGGGAGTCGGGGAGCTGTTTTTT
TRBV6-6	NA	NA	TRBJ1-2	CASRSRDGYTF	TGTGCCAGCAGGTCCAGGGATGGCTACACCTTC
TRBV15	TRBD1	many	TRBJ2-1	CATSRDSRGNNEQFF	TGTGCCACCAGCAGAGACAGCAGGGGGAACAATGAGCAGTTCTTC
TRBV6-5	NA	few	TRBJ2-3	CASSFQRSTDTQYF	TGTGCCAGCAGTTTCCAAAGGTCCACAGATACGCAGTATTTT
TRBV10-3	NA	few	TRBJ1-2	CAISESSRDYGYTF	TGTGCCATCAGTGAGAGTTCCAGAGACTATGGCTACACCTTC
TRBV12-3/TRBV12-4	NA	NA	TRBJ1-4	CASRDSRNEKLFF	TGTGCCAGCAGGGACAGCCGAAATGAAAAACTGTTTTTT
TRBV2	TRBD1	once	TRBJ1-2	CASSGGGGGRYTF	TGTGCCAGCAGTGGAGGAGGGGGCGGACGCTACACCTTC
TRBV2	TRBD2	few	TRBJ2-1	CATPTGSGGKFF	TGTGCCACCCCTACCGGTAGCGGGGGGAAGTTCTTC
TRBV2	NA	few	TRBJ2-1	CASRVKKMLYNEQFF	TGTGCCAGCAGAGTTAAAAAGATGCTATACAATGAGCAGTTCTTC
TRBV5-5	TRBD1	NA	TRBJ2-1	CASSFGTAVRYEQFF	TGTGCCAGCAGCTTCGGGACAGCGGTTAGGTATGAGCAGTTCTTC
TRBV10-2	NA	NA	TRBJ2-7	CASSSGDGYEQYF	TGCGCCAGCAGTTCGGGGGATGGCTACGAGCAGTACTTC